Presented here are 31 T cell receptor beta chains from one specimen sequenced in a study of glioma-infiltrating T cells after dendritic cell vaccination. As to time point: after dendritic cell vaccination, including at tumor progression/relapse. Here immunoSEQ multiplex PCR was the method, and the copy in TCRdb shows in-frame clones only, minus some. This table has 80,000 to 100,000 clones, about 85% appearing once. The input for sequencing was blood, taken after dendritic cell vaccination. Every receptor here comes from a human donor with glioblastoma.

The rearrangement uses TRBV6-1 and TRBJ1-2; TRBD1 is a possible D gene (6 bases). This CDR3 has 14 residues. With 2 bases removed from V and 2 bases from J, the gap between germline ends came to 9 bases. The germline V gene encodes CDR1 MNHNS and CDR2 SASEGT. CDR3 protein: CASSEYRENYGYTF. The CDR3 DNA reads TGTGCCAGCAGTGAATACAGGGAGAACTATGGCTACACCTTC.

With regard to this clone: Other nucleotide sequences in the sample specify the same CDR3. The V gene is TRBV20-1, the J gene TRBJ1-1; no clear D. There are 11 residues in the CDR3. The V end lost 6 bases, the J end lost 3 bases, and 8 bases lay between the germline ends. In germline, CDR1 is DFQATT, CDR2 SNEGSKA (reference sequence). The CDR3 sequence: CSARGDTEAFF. As DNA, the CDR3 is TGCAGTGCCCGAGGTGACACTGAAGCTTTCTTT.

The genes are TRBV7-6 and TRBJ1-1; no clear D gene. Looked up from germline, CDR1 is SGHVS and CDR2 is FNYEAQ. The CDR3 has 13 amino acids. Trimming removed 4 bases from V and 3 bases from J, with 9 bases in between. The CDR3 nucleotides read TGTGCCAGCAGCTCCACGAGAGACACTGAAGCTTTCTTT. Translation gives CASSSTRDTEAFF.

V usage is TRBV19 and J usage is TRBJ2-7, with D possibly matching TRBD1 (6 bases). Germline-derived CDR1 and CDR2 are LNHDA and SQIVND (reference sequence). The CDR3 sequence is 13 residues long. Trimming cost V 4 bases and J 3 bases, with 10 bases left between them. The CDR3 nucleotides read TGTGCCAGTAGTAAAGGGACACACTACGAGCAGTACTTC. This translates into CASSKGTHYEQYF.

This sequence joins TRBV28 and TRBJ2-2; 8 bases map to TRBD1. This CDR3 region has 16 residues. The germline V gene has CDR1 MDHEN and CDR2 SYDVKM. Trimming at V came to 3 bases and at J to 5 bases, leaving 8 bases not matched to a gene. CDR3 coding DNA: TGTGCCAGCAGTTTCCGCGGACAGGGTTGGACCGGGGAGCTGTTTTTT. This translates into CASSFRGQGWTGELFF. The variable domain in full, with the rest retrieved from reference TRBV28 and TRBJ2-2, is DVKVTQSSRYLVKRTGEKVFLECVQDMDHENMFWYRQDPGLGLRLIYFSYDVKMKEKGDIPEGYSVSREKKERFSLILESASTNQTSMYLCASSFRGQGWTGELFFGEGSRLTVL.

The V gene is TRBV28, the J gene TRBJ2-7, with 7 bases aligning to TRBD1. The CDR3 is 12 amino acids. CDR1 MDHEN and CDR2 SYDVKM come from the germline V gene. J lost 3 bases, V lost 8 bases, and 4 bases had no gene match. This chain's CDR3 is CASSGQIYEQYF. In DNA, the CDR3 is TGTGCCAGCTCGGGACAGATCTACGAGCAGTACTTC.

This chain joins TRBV9 and TRBJ1-1; D may be TRBD1 (5 bases). V was pared by 0 bases and J by 0 bases, with 18 bases between. CDR1 SGDLS and CDR2 YYNGEE come from the germline V gene. This CDR3 spans 18 amino acids. CDR3 nucleotide sequence: TGTGCCAGCAGCGTAGCGGTTGGGGGGTTCGGGGTGAACACTGAAGCTTTCTTT. This gives the protein CASSVAVGGFGVNTEAFF.

The chain joins TRBV5-1 to TRBJ1-5; TRBD1 matches at 10 bases. Unmatched junction bases numbered 2, after V lost 3 bases and J lost 2 bases. Germline lookup yields CDR1 SGHRS and CDR2 YFSETQ. This CDR3 has 15 residues. CDR3 in amino acids: CASSYGTGGNQPQHF. Here the CDR3 DNA reads TGCGCCAGCAGCTACGGGACAGGGGGCAATCAGCCCCAGCATTTT.

The chain links TRBV11-2 to TRBJ2-5; maybe TRBD1 (6 bases). The CDR3 sequence is 12 residues long. V was cut by 7 bases and J by 2 bases, with 8 bases left in between. Germline V gene data show CDR1 as SGHAT and CDR2 as FQNNGV. DNA for the CDR3: TGTGCCAGCAAGGGGGAACAAGAGACCCAGTACTTC. Protein: CASKGEQETQYF.

The chain carries TRBV19 and TRBJ2-2; TRBD2 matches at 9 bases. The V and J ends lost 1 base and 0 bases, in that order; junction bases with no gene match: 0. CDR1 is LNHDA and CDR2 is SQIVND in the germline V gene (reference sequence). This CDR3 region has 16 residues. The CDR3 bases are TGTGCCAGTAGTATAGGACTAGCGGCGAACACCGGGGAGCTGTTTTTT. Encoded protein: CASSIGLAANTGELFF.

The chain carries TRBV20-1 and TRBJ2-7; D is undetermined. The CDR3 covers 10 residues. The V gene lost 0 bases and the J gene lost 5 bases, with 2 bases spanning the gap. Germline CDR1 and CDR2: DFQATT and SNEGSKA (reference sequence). CDR3 region: CSARDNEQYF. In nucleotides, the CDR3 is TGCAGTGCTAGAGATAACGAGCAGTACTTC.

CDR3 protein: CASSLASRTGAYEQYF. CDR3 DNA: TGTGCCAGCAGCTTAGCGTCCCGGACAGGGGCTTACGAGCAGTACTTC. This rearrangement joins TRBV7-2 to TRBJ2-7; 9 positions match TRBD1. CDR1 and CDR2 (germline): SGHTA, FQGNSA. The length of the CDR3 is 16 residues. V shed 0 bases, J shed 4 bases, and the junction held 7 bases outside the gene matches.

The chain is built from TRBV10-3 and TRBJ2-2; the match to TRBD1 covers 8 bases. Germline trimming cut 6 bases from V and 4 bases from J; bases unmatched to any gene: 7. The CDR3 has 15 residues. Germline V gene lookup returns CDR1 ENHRY and CDR2 SYGVKD. This CDR3 is CAIRTDRVGTGELFF. CDR3 coding DNA: TGTGCCATCAGGACGGACAGGGTCGGCACCGGGGAGCTGTTTTTT.

This chain joins TRBV28 and TRBJ1-3; 11 bases agree with TRBD1. Looked up from germline, CDR1 is MDHEN and CDR2 is SYDVKM. The CDR3 is made up of 18 amino acids. The V and J ends lost 7 bases and 2 bases, in that order; junction bases with no gene match: 13. The chain's CDR3 is CASTSQEGTGGAGNTIYF. In DNA form, the CDR3 reads TGTGCCAGCACCTCCCAGGAGGGGACAGGGGGAGCTGGAAACACCATATATTTT.

V gene TRBV19 combines with J gene TRBJ2-7, with TRBD1 matching 11 bases. Germline V CDR1 and CDR2: LNHDA, SQIVND (reference sequence). Unmatched junction bases numbered 4, after V lost 6 bases and J lost 6 bases. CDR3 length: 13 amino acids. The CDR3 nucleotides are TGTGCCAGTAGGGGGACAGGGGGAGTCGAGCAGTACTTC. It encodes CASRGTGGVEQYF.

V and J are TRBV7-8 and TRBJ2-2; D uncertain. The germline CDR1 and CDR2 sequences are SGHVS and FQNEAQ. V was trimmed by 1 base and J by 0 bases, leaving 12 bases between them. This CDR3 contains 17 residues. The CDR3 loop is CASSLEGVGANTGELFF. The CDR3 nucleotides read TGTGCCAGCAGCTTAGAAGGAGTAGGCGCGAACACCGGGGAGCTGTTTTTT.

CDR3 protein: CASSPQGLRQPQHF. The CDR3 coding sequence is TGTGCCAGTAGCCCACAGGGTCTCCGTCAGCCCCAGCATTTT. The chain carries TRBV19 and TRBJ1-5; the D gene is possibly TRBD1 (6 bases). CDR3 size: 14 residues. Per the germline V gene, CDR1 is LNHDA and CDR2 is SQIVND (reference sequence). The ends were cut back, 6 bases at V and 6 bases at J, with 15 bases in the middle. Looking up the rest from reference TRBV19 and TRBJ1-5 gives the full variable domain: DGGITQSPKYLFRKEGQNVTLSCEQNLNHDAMYWYRQDPGQGLRLIYYSQIVNDFQKGDIAEGYSVSREKKESFPLTVTSAQKNPTAFYLCASSPQGLRQPQHFGDGTRLSIL.

The chain joins TRBV5-1 to TRBJ2-3; 8 bases map to TRBD1. V lost 5 bases to trimming and J lost 2 bases; unmatched junction nucleotides: 13. Germline assignment: CDR1 SGHRS and CDR2 YFSETQ. The CDR3 consists of 17 residues. The CDR3 spells CASRYATGEWATDTQYF. Written as DNA, the CDR3 is TGCGCCAGCAGGTATGCGACAGGGGAGTGGGCCACAGATACGCAGTATTTT. Supplemented by reference TRBV5-1 and TRBJ2-3, the full variable domain reads KAGVTQTPRYLIKTRGQQVTLSCSPISGHRSVSWYQQTPGQGLQFLFEYFSETQRNKGNFPGRFSGRQFSNSRSEMNVSTLELGDSALYLCASRYATGEWATDTQYFGPGTRLTVL.

The rearrangement links TRBV20-1 to TRBJ1-5; unclear D gene. The CDR3 is 9 residues long. CDR1 is DFQATT, CDR2 SNEGSKA, per germline (reference sequence). V was trimmed by 5 bases and J by 12 bases, leaving 8 bases between them. DNA of the CDR3: TGCAGTGCTTCTACTAACCAGCATTTT. Translation: CSASTNQHF.

The chain employs TRBV4-1 and TRBJ2-7; 8 bases are a match to TRBD2. The ends lost 1 base at V and 2 bases at J; junction bases unmatched: 7. CDR1 is MGHRA and CDR2 is YSYEKL in the germline V gene. This CDR3 has 16 residues. Here the CDR3 reads CASSQAPSGGTYEQYF. In nucleotides, the CDR3 is TGCGCCAGCAGCCAAGCCCCCAGCGGGGGTACCTACGAGCAGTACTTC.

The chain recombines TRBV30 with TRBJ2-7; no reliable D call. V was clipped by 0 bases and J by 3 bases, with 6 bases between them. The germline gives CDR1 GTSNPN, CDR2 SVGIG (reference sequence). This CDR3 region has 12 residues. The CDR3 nucleotides are TGTGCCTGGAGTGTAATCGGCTACGAGCAGTACTTC. Translating gives CAWSVIGYEQYF.

In DNA form, the CDR3 reads TGTGCCAGCTCACACCCGGGACAGGATTACGTTACCATCTCTGGAAACACCATATATTTT. It encodes CASSHPGQDYVTISGNTIYF. The rearrangement links TRBV18 to TRBJ1-3; 8 bases align to TRBD1. The CDR3 is 20 residues long. Germline lookup yields CDR1 KGHSH and CDR2 LQKENI. Trimming removed 4 bases from V and 0 bases from J; junction bases left unmatched: 17.

This chain joins TRBV30 and TRBJ1-2; 8 bases line up with TRBD1. Germline V CDR1 and CDR2: GTSNPN, SVGIG (reference sequence). The junction had 11 bases not matched to a gene; V was cut back by 2 bases and J by 3 bases. The CDR3 has 16 amino acids. DNA for the CDR3: TGTGCCTGGAGTCCCCAGGAGGCAGGGGGCTACTATGGCTACACCTTC. It codes for CAWSPQEAGGYYGYTF.

This sequence joins TRBV15 and TRBJ2-3; D is perhaps TRBD2 (5 bases). The germline V and J ends were trimmed by 3 bases and 8 bases, with 15 bases remaining between them. This CDR3 region has 14 residues. Per the germline V gene, CDR1 is LNHNV and CDR2 is YYDKDF (reference sequence). The CDR3, as DNA: TGTGCCACCAGCAGGCCGGGGTACAAAGGTACGCAGTATTTT. Translated, it gives CATSRPGYKGTQYF.

The gene calls are TRBV29-1 and TRBJ2-7; tentatively, D is TRBD1 (6 bases). Deletions cut 4 bases from V and 5 bases from J, with 12 bases between. CDR3 length: 12 amino acids. Germline V gene sequence: CDR1 SQVTM, CDR2 ANQGSEA. In DNA, the CDR3 is TGCAGCGTTGGGCAGGGGTTCCACGAGCAGTACTTC. This codes for CSVGQGFHEQYF.

The CDR3 region is CASSVDTALYGYTF. The CDR3, as DNA: TGTGCCAGCAGCGTAGATACAGCCCTTTATGGCTACACCTTC. The chain uses TRBV9 and TRBJ1-2; unclear D gene. Trimming removed 0 bases at V and 5 bases at J, with 11 bases between. CDR3 length: 14 amino acids. CDR1 SGDLS and CDR2 YYNGEE come from the germline V gene.

This clone was counted only a few times. The chain joins TRBV7-9 to TRBJ1-3, with D unresolved. The V gene lost 4 bases and the J gene lost 2 bases, with 6 bases spanning the gap. This CDR3 is built from 13 residues. CDR1 SEHNR and CDR2 FQNEAQ come from the germline V gene (reference sequence). Written as DNA, the CDR3 is TGTGCCAGCAGCTCACCTACTGGAAACACCATATATTTT. Amino acids: CASSSPTGNTIYF.

The chain is built from TRBV4-1 and TRBJ2-1; TRBD2 matches at 8 bases. CDR3 length: 15 amino acids. V was pared by 3 bases and J by 2 bases, with 3 bases of the junction left unmatched. Germline CDR1 and CDR2: MGHRA and YSYEKL. The CDR3 DNA is TGCGCCAGCAGCCACGGGGGGGCCGCCTACAATGAGCAGTTCTTC. It encodes CASSHGGAAYNEQFF.

The J gene is TRBJ2-3, the V gene TRBV11-2; D is undetermined. Germline assignment: CDR1 SGHAT and CDR2 FQNNGV. V shed 2 bases and J shed 1 base, with 10 bases lying between them. The CDR3 covers 15 residues. CDR3 sequence (DNA): TGTGCCAGCAGCTTATATCACTCCCGCACAGATACGCAGTATTTT. It specifies CASSLYHSRTDTQYF. Full variable domain (rest looked up from reference TRBV11-2 and TRBJ2-3): EAGVAQSPRYKIIEKRQSVAFWCNPISGHATLYWYQQILGQGPKLLIQFQNNGVVDDSQLPKDRFSAERLKGVDSTLKIQPAKLEDSAVYLCASSLYHSRTDTQYFGPGTRLTVL.

The CDR3 DNA sequence: TGTGCCATCAGTGGATTCCCTAGCGCCGACTCGCCCCAGTACTTC. This sequence encodes CAISGFPSADSPQYF. The chain joins TRBV10-3 to TRBJ2-5, with a tentative D call TRBD2 (6 bases). The germline V and J ends were trimmed by 4 bases and 9 bases, with 21 bases remaining between them. The CDR3 is 15 residues long. CDR1 and CDR2 from the germline V gene are ENHRY and SYGVKD.

This clone was seen a single time. The chain combines TRBV27 with TRBJ2-3; 8 bases align to TRBD2. This CDR3 is 15 amino acids long. CDR1 and CDR2 from the germline V gene are MNHEY and SMNVEV (reference sequence). After removal of 3 bases from V and 2 bases from J, the junction contained 4 bases not matched to a gene. In nucleotides, the CDR3 is TGTGCCAGCAGTTTGGCGGGAGGCCCCACAGATACGCAGTATTTT. Protein: CASSLAGGPTDTQYF.